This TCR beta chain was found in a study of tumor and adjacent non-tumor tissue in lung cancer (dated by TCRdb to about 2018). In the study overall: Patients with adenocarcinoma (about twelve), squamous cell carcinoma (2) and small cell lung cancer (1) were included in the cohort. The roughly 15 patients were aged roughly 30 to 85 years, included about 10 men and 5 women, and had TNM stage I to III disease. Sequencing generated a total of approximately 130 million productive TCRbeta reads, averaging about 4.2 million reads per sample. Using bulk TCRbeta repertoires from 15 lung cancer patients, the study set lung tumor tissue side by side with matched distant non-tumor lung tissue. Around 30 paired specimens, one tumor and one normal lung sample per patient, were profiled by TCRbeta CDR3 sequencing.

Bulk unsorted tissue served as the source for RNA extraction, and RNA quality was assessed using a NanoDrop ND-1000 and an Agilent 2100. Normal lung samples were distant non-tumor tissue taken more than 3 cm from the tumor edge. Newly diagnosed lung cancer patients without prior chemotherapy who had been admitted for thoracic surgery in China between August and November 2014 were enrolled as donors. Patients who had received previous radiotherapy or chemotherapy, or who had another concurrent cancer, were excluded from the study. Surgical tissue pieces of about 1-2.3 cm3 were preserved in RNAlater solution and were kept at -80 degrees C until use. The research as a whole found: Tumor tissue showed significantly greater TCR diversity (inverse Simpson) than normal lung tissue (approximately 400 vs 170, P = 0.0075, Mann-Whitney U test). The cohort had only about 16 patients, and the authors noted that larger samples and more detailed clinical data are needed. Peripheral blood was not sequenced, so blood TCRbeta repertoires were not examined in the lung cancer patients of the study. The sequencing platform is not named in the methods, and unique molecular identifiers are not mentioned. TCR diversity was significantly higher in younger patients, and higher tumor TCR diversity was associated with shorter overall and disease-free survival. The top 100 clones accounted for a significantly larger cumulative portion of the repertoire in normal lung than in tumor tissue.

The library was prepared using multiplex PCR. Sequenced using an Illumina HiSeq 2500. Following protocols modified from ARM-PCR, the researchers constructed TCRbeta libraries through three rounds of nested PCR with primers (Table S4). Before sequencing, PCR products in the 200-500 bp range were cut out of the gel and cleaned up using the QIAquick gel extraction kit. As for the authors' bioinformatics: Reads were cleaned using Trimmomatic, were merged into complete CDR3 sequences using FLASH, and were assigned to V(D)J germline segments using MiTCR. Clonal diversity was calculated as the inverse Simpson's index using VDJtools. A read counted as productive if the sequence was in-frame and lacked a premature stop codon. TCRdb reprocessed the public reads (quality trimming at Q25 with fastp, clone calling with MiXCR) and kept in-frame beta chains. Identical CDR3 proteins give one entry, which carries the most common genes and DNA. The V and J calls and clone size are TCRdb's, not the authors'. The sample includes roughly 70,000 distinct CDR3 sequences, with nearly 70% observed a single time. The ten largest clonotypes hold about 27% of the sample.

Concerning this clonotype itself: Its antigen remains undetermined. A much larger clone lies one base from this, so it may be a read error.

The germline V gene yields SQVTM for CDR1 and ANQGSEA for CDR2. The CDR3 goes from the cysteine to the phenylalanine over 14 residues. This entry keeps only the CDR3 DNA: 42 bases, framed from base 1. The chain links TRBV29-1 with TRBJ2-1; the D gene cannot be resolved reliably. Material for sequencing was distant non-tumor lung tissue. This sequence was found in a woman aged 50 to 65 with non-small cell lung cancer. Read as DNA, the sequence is TGCAGCATTGAACTAAGACAAACCTACAATGAGCAGTTCTTC. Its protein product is CSIELRQTYNEQFF.